Each of the 29 T cell receptor beta chains below was sequenced from the same sample in a study of tumor and adjacent non-tumor tissue in lung cancer. Three rounds of nested PCR, following a modified ARM-PCR protocol, produced the TCRbeta library. TCRdb passed the multiplex PCR reads through MiXCR, listing each CDR3 protein once. This table holds about 44,000 distinct CDR3 sequences, about 68% found once. The template was RNA from unsorted bulk tissue. The normal lung tissue was taken more than 3 cm from the tumor edge. Sequences were obtained from distant non-tumor lung tissue. The receptors stem from a woman in her 70s with non-small cell lung cancer.

Remarks on this clonotype: A much larger clone differs from this one at a single base, so this may be a read error. The V gene is TRBV12-3 or TRBV12-4, the J gene TRBJ2-3; 9 nucleotides match TRBD2. This CDR3 spans 16 amino acids. As DNA, the CDR3 is TGTGCCAGCAGTGATTTGGCGGGAGGGCAGACAGATATGCAGTATTTT. Its protein product is CASSDLAGGQTDMQYF.

The gene calls are TRBV7-2 and TRBJ2-3, with 8 positions matching TRBD1. The CDR3 loop spans 14 amino acids. Germline V lookup: CDR1 SGHTA, CDR2 FQGNSA. Unmatched junction bases numbered 3, after V lost 4 bases and J lost 3 bases. The CDR3 loop is CASSSDRGTDTQYF. In DNA form, the CDR3 reads TGTGCCAGCAGCTCAGACAGGGGTACAGATACGCAGTATTTT.

The J gene is TRBJ1-5, the V gene TRBV12-3 or TRBV12-4; no clear D gene. CDR3 length equals 14 residues. For the CDR3, the DNA is TGTATCAGCAGCCCCACCCCAAAAAATCAGCCCCAGCATTTT. Translating it yields CISSPTPKNQPQHF.

To note about this clonotype: An end of the junction does not agree with germline; a read error may underlie this. CDR3 in amino acids: CASSHDGPDTQYF. The CDR3 region has the DNA TGTGCCAGCAGCCACGACGGGCCAGATACGCAATATTTT. The chain carries TRBV5-4 and TRBJ2-3; no clear D. Germline V gene data show CDR1 as SGHNT and CDR2 as YYREEE (reference sequence). The CDR3 is 13 amino acids.

This clonotype was recorded a few times. One end of the junction does not line up with germline, which may come from a read error. This rearrangement joins TRBV11-2 to TRBJ1-3; D ambiguous. The CDR3 totals 17 residues. Germline CDR1 and CDR2: SGHAT and FQNNGV. The CDR3 DNA reads as TGCGCCAGCAGCTTAAAAAGAGGCGGGGTTTCTGGAAACACCATATATTTT. Translated: CASSLKRGGVSGNTIYF.

Of note for this clonotype: Since no conserved phenylalanine or tryptophan closes the CDR3, a read error is the likely cause. It is unclear where the CDR3 begins or ends on the DNA, so no DNA is shown, and the CDR3 is as TCRdb lists it. V is TRBV4-2 and J is TRBJ2-1; TRBD1 was called by the table and not checked on the DNA. The germline V gene has CDR1 LGHNA and CDR2 YNFKEQ. The CDR3 is 15 amino acids in total, end residues counted. The CDR3 loop reads CASSHDGTENNEQLL.

With regard to this clonotype: The germline gene is not matched at one end of the junction; a read error may be the cause. The genes are TRBV11-1 and TRBJ1-1, with D possibly being TRBD1 (6 bases). The CDR3 is 15 residues long. CDR1 and CDR2 from the germline V gene are SGHAT and FQDESV (reference sequence). The CDR3 loop is CASIHRTAPNTEASF. CDR3 bases: TGTGCCAGCATCCATAGGACAGCGCCAAACACTGAAGCTTCCTTT. Variable domain in full (rest from reference TRBV11-1 and TRBJ1-1): EAEVAQSPRYKITEKSQAVAFWCDPISGHATLYWYRQILGQGPELLVQFQDESVVDDSQLPKDRFSAERLKGVDSTLKIQPAELGDSAMYLCASIHRTAPNTEASFGQGTRLTVV.

This clonotype has a handful of counts. A much larger clone lies one base from this, so it may be a read error. The chain links TRBV10-2 to TRBJ2-5, with D possibly matching TRBD2 (6 bases). From germline, CDR1 is WSHSY and CDR2 SAAADI. V lost 5 bases and J lost 4, with 17 bases in between. The CDR3 consists of 15 residues. The CDR3 nucleotides read TGCGCCAGCAGTCGGACTAACGGGGGAGGAGAGACCCAGTACTTC. Its translation: CASSRTNGGGETQYF.

This clonotype was counted ten times or more. The genes are TRBV4-1 and TRBJ2-3; D gene ambiguous. The germline V gene has CDR1 MGHRA and CDR2 YSYEKL. This CDR3 contains 14 residues. V was trimmed by 0 bases and J by 2 bases, leaving 6 bases between them. The CDR3 DNA reads as TGCGCCAGCAGCCAAGATACTATCACAGATACGCAGTATTTT. Translating it yields CASSQDTITDTQYF.

A word on this clonotype: The junction differs from germline at one of its ends, possibly a read error. This rearrangement joins TRBV6-1 to TRBJ2-7, with 8 bases identical to TRBD2. In germline, CDR1 is MNHNS, CDR2 SASEGT. The CDR3 loop spans 14 amino acids. The CDR3 region has the DNA TGTGCCAGCAGTCGGAATAGCGGGACCTACGAGCAGTATTTC. It codes for CASSRNSGTYEQYF.

This chain connects TRBV7-3 to TRBJ2-1; D unclear. CDR1 and CDR2 from the germline V gene are SGHTA and FQGTGA. This CDR3 is built from 16 residues. V lost 1 base and J lost 8, with 18 bases in between. CDR3 in amino acids: CASSLNAPRVDDEQFF. CDR3 nucleotides: TGTGCCAGCAGCTTAAACGCCCCCCGCGTTGACGATGAGCAGTTCTTC.

A note on this clonotype: An end of the junction does not agree with germline; a read error may underlie this. The chain joins TRBV5-1 to TRBJ2-1; tentative D call: TRBD2 (5 bases). This CDR3 spans 14 amino acids. CDR1 SGHRS and CDR2 YFSETQ come from the germline V gene. CDR3 loop: CASSFGVADIEQFF. Here the CDR3 DNA reads TGCGCCAGCAGCTTCGGGGTAGCCGACATTGAGCAGTTCTTT.

Comment on this clonotype: A much larger clone lies a single base off, so this may be a read error. This chain uses TRBV20-1 with TRBJ2-5; TRBD2 matches 9 bases. Trimming removed 7 bases from V and 9 bases from J; junction bases left unmatched: 15. The V gene's germline CDR1 is DFQATT and CDR2 SNEGSKA (reference sequence). The CDR3 runs 14 residues. CDR3 loop: CSVRPGQAGGPQYF. In DNA form, the CDR3 reads TGCAGTGTTAGGCCGGGTCAAGCGGGAGGCCCCCAGTACTTC.

Comment on this clonotype: At one of its ends the junction is not consistent with the germline gene, which may arise from a read error. V and J are TRBV4-1 and TRBJ1-1; D may be TRBD1 (6 bases). The CDR3 has 14 amino acids. The germline gives CDR1 MGHRA, CDR2 YSYEKL. The CDR3 nucleotides read TGCGCCAGCAGTCACCGGACAGAGAGCGCTGAAGCTCTCTTT. Translation gives CASSHRTESAEALF.

In its sample, this clonotype was seen a few times. CDR3 bases: TGTGCCACCAGTGAACGGGGACAGGGGGATGAAAAACTGTTTTTT. Residues: CATSERGQGDEKLFF. The V gene is TRBV24-1, the J gene TRBJ1-4, with 11 bases fitting TRBD1. The CDR3 runs 15 residues. CDR1 KGHDR and CDR2 SFDVKD come from the germline V gene. Trimming took 4 bases from V and 6 from J; bases not matched to a gene: 3.

The chain employs TRBV30 and TRBJ2-7; no firm D call. V lost 1 base and J 7 bases, leaving 17 bases between the germline ends. The CDR3 loop spans 14 amino acids. Germline V gene lookup returns CDR1 GTSNPN and CDR2 SVGIG (reference sequence). This CDR3 is CAWSASEASSEQYF. The CDR3 DNA is TGTGCCTGGAGTGCCTCCGAGGCTTCTTCAGAGCAGTACTTC. The whole variable domain, filled in from reference TRBV30 and TRBJ2-7, reads SQTIHQWPATLVQPVGSPLSLECTVEGTSNPNLYWYRQAAGRGLQLLFYSVGIGQISSEVPQNLSASRPQDRQFILSSKKLLLSDSGFYLCAWSASEASSEQYFGPGTRLTVT.

The genes are TRBV30 and TRBJ1-5; a possible D gene is TRBD1 (5 bases). The germline V gene encodes CDR1 GTSNPN and CDR2 SVGIG (reference sequence). This CDR3 has 14 residues. Trimming removed 7 bases at V and 0 bases at J, with 13 bases between. In nucleotides, the CDR3 is TGTGCCTCACCCGGGGGTTATAGCAATCAGCCCCAGCATTTT. It yields the protein CASPGGYSNQPQHF.

In the case of this clonotype: A read error may be the cause here, since a much bigger clone is one base away. This chain uses TRBV24-1 with TRBJ2-5; TRBD2 might be the D (5 bases). The CDR3 consists of 15 residues. From germline, CDR1 is KGHDR and CDR2 SFDVKD. The CDR3 DNA reads TGTGTCACCAGTGATTTGCACAGAGGACTGGAGACCCAGTACTTC. It codes for CVTSDLHRGLETQYF.

This clonotype is medium-sized within its sample. The chain uses TRBV29-1 and TRBJ2-5; D perhaps matches TRBD1 (5 bases). The germline CDR1 and CDR2 sequences are SQVTM and ANQGSEA. This CDR3 contains 14 residues. Trimming took 2 bases from V and 3 from J, leaving 13 bases between them. The CDR3 bases are TGCAGCGTTGAAAGGGGATTGGCGGAAGAGACCCAGTACTTC. This translates into CSVERGLAEETQYF.

The chain combines TRBV11-1 with TRBJ2-1; D gene uncertain. The CDR3 contains 14 residues. Germline V lookup: CDR1 SGHAT, CDR2 FQDESV (reference sequence). Trimming stripped 10 bases from V and 1 base from J, with 14 bases between. The CDR3 loop is CANTPVRSYNEQFF. The CDR3 DNA reads as TGTGCCAACACCCCCGTGCGGTCCTACAATGAGCAGTTCTTC.

As for this clonotype: One end of the junction fails to match germline, which may point to a read error. The J gene is TRBJ2-5, the V gene TRBV6-5; maybe TRBD2 (6 bases). Germline V gene lookup returns CDR1 MNHEY and CDR2 SVGAGI. The CDR3 loop spans 16 amino acids. CDR3 sequence (DNA): TGTGCCAACAGTAACCCCTCGGGAGAAGGAAAAGAGGCCCAATACTTC. Its translation is CANSNPSGEGKEAQYF.

About this clonotype: Here the CDR3 omits its conserved ending phenylalanine or tryptophan, so a read error is the likely source. The chain combines TRBV6-1 with TRBJ2-2, with TRBD1 matching over 7 bases. The germline CDR1 and CDR2 sequences are MNHNS and SASEGT. The CDR3 consists of 16 residues. The CDR3 bases are TGTGCCAGCAGTGGAAGAGGGGGCCGGACCACCGTGGAGCTGTTTCTT. Translation gives CASSGRGGRTTVELFL.

This clonotype came up a few times. The final CDR3 position lacks the conserved phenylalanine or tryptophan, pointing to a likely read error. The rearrangement joins TRBV28 to TRBJ2-1, with TRBD2 matching over 9 bases. V dropped 3 bases and J dropped 4; count of bases not matched to a gene: 7. This CDR3 comprises 16 residues. Per germline, CDR1 MDHEN and CDR2 SYDVKM. CDR3 amino acids: CASSLMREGGYNEQFS. CDR3 DNA sequence: TGTGCCAGCAGTTTGATGCGGGAGGGGGGATACAATGAGCAGTTCTCC.

A remark on this clonotype: One junction end does not reproduce the germline sequence, and a read error may be involved. This rearrangement joins TRBV28 to TRBJ2-5; 9 nucleotides line up with TRBD2. Germline CDR1 reads MDHEN; CDR2 reads SYDVKM. This CDR3 region has 16 residues. CDR3 region: CTSSLGTSTAEGTQYF. The DNA for the CDR3 is TGTACCAGCAGTTTAGGGACTAGCACTGCCGAAGGGACCCAGTACTTC.

On this clonotype itself: The CDR3 carries no conserved terminal phenylalanine or tryptophan, so it likely arises from a read error. The chain carries TRBV29-1 and TRBJ1-3; possible D gene TRBD1, 6 bases. CDR3 length equals 14 residues. Germline CDR1 SQVTM, CDR2 ANQGSEA. CDR3 protein: CNVLWGANGNTIYL. CDR3 DNA: TGCAACGTTTTGTGGGGGGCGAATGGAAACACCATATATCTT.

This sequence joins TRBV28 and TRBJ2-7; perhaps D is TRBD1 or TRBD2 (5 bases each). This CDR3 region has 19 residues. The V end was cut by 9 bases, the J end by 2 bases, with 32 bases between. Germline CDR1 and CDR2: MDHEN and SYDVKM. CDR3 coding DNA: TGTGCCAGGAGTCTTCCTACAGGCACTAGTGGAGCTGGGACCTACGAGCAGTACTTC. It specifies CARSLPTGTSGAGTYEQYF.

As to this clonotype: A much larger clone differs from this one at a single base, so this may be a read error. The genes are TRBV29-1 and TRBJ2-3; D is uncertain. The CDR3 spans 12 residues. CDR1 SQVTM and CDR2 ANQGSEA come from the germline V gene. The CDR3 sequence is CNVDRFTDTQYF. Written as DNA, the CDR3 is TGCAACGTTGATAGGTTCACAGATACGCAGTATTTT.

V is TRBV28 and J is TRBJ2-4; weak D call: TRBD1 (5 bases). V lost 5 bases and J lost 2, with 7 bases in between. The CDR3 loop spans 13 amino acids. Looked up from germline, CDR1 is MDHEN and CDR2 is SYDVKM. The CDR3 sequence: CASSPGTKNIQYF. In nucleotides, the CDR3 is TGTGCCAGCAGTCCAGGGACCAAAAACATTCAGTACTTC. Full variable domain (rest looked up from reference TRBV28 and TRBJ2-4): DVKVTQSSRYLVKRTGEKVFLECVQDMDHENMFWYRQDPGLGLRLIYFSYDVKMKEKGDIPEGYSVSREKKERFSLILESASTNQTSMYLCASSPGTKNIQYFGAGTRLSVL.

This clonotype was counted many times. The V call is TRBV11-2, the J call TRBJ2-6; the D is unclear. CDR3 length: 15 amino acids. With 2 bases removed from V and 2 bases from J, the gap between germline ends came to 7 bases. From germline, CDR1 is SGHAT and CDR2 FQNNGV. The CDR3 protein is CASSLSRAGANVLTF. The DNA of the CDR3 is TGTGCCAGCAGCTTATCAAGGGCTGGGGCCAACGTCCTGACTTTC.